This passage covers 20 T cell receptor beta chains from one sample sequenced in a study of blood T cell repertoires in COVID-19 (dated by TCRdb to the early 2020s). Library preparation used the immunoSEQ multiplex PCR assay. TCRdb took this table from immuneACCESS and kept in-frame rearrangements with V and J called. Such tables lack part of the clones; where checked against another copy, unresolved V genes explain under half of the gap, and the rest is unexplained. Counted in this sample were about 58,000 clones; approximately 90% of them appeared once. The ten largest clones take up roughly 8% of the sample. Sequenced material: peripheral blood. Receptor source: a woman in her seventies with active COVID-19.

The chain is built from TRBV9 and TRBJ2-7; D is uncertain. The CDR3 runs to 14 residues. The germline V and J ends were trimmed by 3 bases and 4 bases, with 14 bases remaining between them. The germline CDR1 and CDR2 sequences are SGDLS and YYNGEE. CDR3 amino acids: CASSAGLGSYEQYF. The CDR3 DNA sequence: TGTGCCAGCAGCGCGGGTCTAGGCTCTTACGAGCAGTACTTC.

The chain employs TRBV14 and TRBJ1-1, with TRBD1 identical over 11 bases. The V gene end was trimmed by 4 bases and the J gene end by 3 bases; junction bases not matched to a gene: 19. The CDR3 is 20 amino acids. The germline V gene encodes CDR1 SGHDN and CDR2 FVKESK. The CDR3 is CASSRMPILLDRGPHTEAFF. DNA for the CDR3: TGTGCCAGCAGCCGGATGCCAATTCTCTTGGACAGGGGGCCCCACACTGAAGCTTTCTTT.

This clone has just one count. CDR3 in amino acids: CASSDTRVTGELFF. The CDR3 DNA sequence: TGTGCCAGCAGCGACACTAGAGTCACCGGGGAGCTGTTTTTT. The chain joins TRBV7-9 to TRBJ2-2; TRBD2 might be the D (5 bases). The germline V gene encodes CDR1 SEHNR and CDR2 FQNEAQ (reference sequence). V gave up 5 bases and J gave up 4 bases, with 11 bases separating them. This CDR3 is 14 amino acids long.

This chain links TRBV15 with TRBJ1-5; D perhaps matches TRBD1 (5 bases). The CDR3 spans 16 residues. V lost 6 bases, J lost 6 bases, and 21 bases lay in between. Germline V CDR1 and CDR2: LNHNV, YYDKDF (reference sequence). This CDR3 is CATSYLQGSLVQPQHF. CDR3 DNA sequence: TGTGCCACCAGTTATCTTCAGGGTAGCCTGGTTCAGCCCCAGCATTTT.

The V and J genes are TRBV5-1 and TRBJ1-6; no firm D call. V lost 0 bases to trimming and J lost 9 bases, with 10 bases between them. This CDR3 has 14 amino acids. CDR1 is SGHRS and CDR2 is YFSETQ in the germline V gene. The DNA of the CDR3 is TGCGCCAGCAGCTTGGAAGCTTTTAGTTCACCCCTCCACTTT. It is translated as CASSLEAFSSPLHF.

CDR3 loop: CATQGGWIGELFF. The CDR3 DNA is TGTGCCACCCAGGGGGGATGGATCGGGGAGCTGTTTTTT. The rearrangement joins TRBV10-3 to TRBJ2-2, with D perhaps TRBD1 (7 bases). Germline V gene lookup returns CDR1 ENHRY and CDR2 SYGVKD. The CDR3 contains 13 residues. V lost 10 bases, J lost 7 bases, and 16 bases lay in between.

V gene TRBV15 combines with J gene TRBJ1-1; maybe TRBD1 (6 bases). CDR1 and CDR2 from the germline V gene are LNHNV and YYDKDF (reference sequence). Trimming shortened V by 3 bases and J by 4 bases, and 15 bases separated the two germline ends. This CDR3 contains 15 residues. Written as DNA, the CDR3 is TGTGCCACCAGCAGGACACAGGGCTGGGGCACTGAAGCTTTCTTT. Protein product: CATSRTQGWGTEAFF. The full variable domain, with the rest looked up from reference TRBV15 and TRBJ1-1, is DAMVIQNPRYQVTQFGKPVTLSCSQTLNHNVMYWYQQKSSQAPKLLFHYYDKDFNNEADTPDNFQSRRPNTSFCFLDIRSPGLGDTAMYLCATSRTQGWGTEAFFGQGTRLTVV.

The rearrangement uses TRBV27 and TRBJ1-6; 10 positions agree with TRBD1. The V gene's germline CDR1 is MNHEY and CDR2 SMNVEV (reference sequence). The J segment lost 10 bases and the V segment lost 7 bases, leaving 4 bases of the junction unmatched. This CDR3 is built from 13 residues. The CDR3: CASTGTGVSPLHF. The CDR3 DNA reads TGTGCCAGCACCGGGACAGGGGTCTCACCCCTCCACTTT.

The chain combines TRBV29-1 with TRBJ2-1, with 9 bases that match TRBD1. The germline V gene encodes CDR1 SQVTM and CDR2 ANQGSEA. This CDR3 is 13 amino acids long. V shed 6 bases, J shed 4 bases, and the junction held 4 bases outside the gene matches. The CDR3 coding sequence is TGCAGCGTCGGACAGGGGCAATACAATGAGCAGTTCTTC. Translating it yields CSVGQGQYNEQFF.

The genes are TRBV28 and TRBJ1-5; TRBD1 agrees at 7 bases. The CDR3 loop spans 14 amino acids. J gave up 4 bases and V 7 bases, and 7 bases lay outside the gene matches. In germline, CDR1 is MDHEN, CDR2 SYDVKM. The CDR3 nucleotides read TGTGCCAGCAAACAGGGGATCGAGAATCAGCCCCAGCATTTT. This gives the protein CASKQGIENQPQHF.

The rearrangement links TRBV28 to TRBJ1-1, with 11 bases fitting TRBD1. Germline V gene lookup returns CDR1 MDHEN and CDR2 SYDVKM. There are 14 residues in the CDR3. V trimming: 3 bases; J trimming: 5 bases; junction bases outside the gene matches: 2. The CDR3 here is CASSFGDRGTEAFF. As DNA, the CDR3 is TGTGCCAGCAGTTTTGGGGACAGGGGGACTGAAGCTTTCTTT.

The chain is built from TRBV6-2 or TRBV6-3 and TRBJ1-5; the D gene is possibly TRBD1 (6 bases). Trimming removed 6 bases at V and 1 base at J, with 10 bases between. The CDR3 totals 14 residues. Germline loops: CDR1 MNHEY, CDR2 SVGEGT. CDR3 coding DNA: TGTGCCAGCAGCCGGGACAAAAGCAATCAGCCCCAGCATTTT. Translation gives CASSRDKSNQPQHF.

This clone came up once. The J gene is TRBJ2-1, the V gene TRBV7-3, with D unclear. CDR1 and CDR2 from the germline V gene are SGHTA and FQGTGA. Trimming pared 1 base from V and 6 bases from J, leaving 4 bases between. There are 12 residues in the CDR3. The CDR3 loop is CASSLNSNEQFF. CDR3 bases: TGTGCCAGCAGCTTAAACAGCAATGAGCAGTTCTTC. Full variable domain (missing parts from reference TRBV7-3 and TRBJ2-1): GAGVSQTPSNKVTEKGKYVELRCDPISGHTALYWYRQSLGQGPEFLIYFQGTGAADDSGLPNDRFFAVRPEGSVSTLKIQRTERGDSAVYLCASSLNSNEQFFGPGTRLTVL.

This chain links TRBV14 with TRBJ2-2, with TRBD2 matching 15 bases. V shed 4 bases and J 4 bases; nucleotides not matched to a gene: 10. Germline V gene sequence: CDR1 SGHDN, CDR2 FVKESK. This CDR3 is 19 amino acids long. The CDR3 DNA reads as TGTGCCAGCAGCCGAAGAGGGTGGACTAGCGGGAGGGGCACCGGGGAGCTGTTTTTT. This translates into CASSRRGWTSGRGTGELFF.

The rearrangement links TRBV10-3 to TRBJ1-5; 8 positions match TRBD1. J gave up 5 bases and V 3 bases, and 6 bases lay outside the gene matches. This CDR3 spans 15 amino acids. CDR1 and CDR2 (germline): ENHRY, SYGVKD. DNA of the CDR3: TGTGCCATCAGTGACTCCGACAGGGGCCATCAGCCCCAGCATTTT. Translation: CAISDSDRGHQPQHF.

The gene calls are TRBV29-1 and TRBJ2-3; unclear D gene. Trimming took 4 bases from V and 2 from J, leaving 13 bases between them. The CDR3 totals 14 residues. Germline CDR1 reads SQVTM; CDR2 reads ANQGSEA. This chain's CDR3 is CSVGGLGNTDTQYF. In nucleotides, the CDR3 is TGCAGCGTTGGCGGCCTAGGTAACACAGATACGCAGTATTTT.

The genes are TRBV10-1 and TRBJ2-2; D is undetermined. V lost 4 bases and J lost 6, with 6 bases in between. The CDR3 totals 12 residues. The germline V gene encodes CDR1 WNHNN and CDR2 SYGVQD (reference sequence). In DNA form, the CDR3 reads TGCGCCAGCAGTGCGGGTTCCGGGGAGCTGTTTTTT. Its translation: CASSAGSGELFF.

The chain combines TRBV2 with TRBJ1-1; maybe TRBD1 (5 bases). V lost 1 base to trimming and J lost 11 bases, with 14 bases between them. The germline CDR1 and CDR2 sequences are SNHLY and FYNNEI. The CDR3 has 13 amino acids. CDR3 nucleotide sequence: TGTGCCAGCAGTGAAGTATATGCCTCAGGGGCTTTCTTT. It codes for CASSEVYASGAFF.

This clone was seen just once. The V and J genes are TRBV27 and TRBJ2-5; TRBD2 matches at 9 bases. Germline assignment: CDR1 MNHEY and CDR2 SMNVEV (reference sequence). The CDR3 length is 17 residues. The ends lost 3 bases at V and 1 base at J; junction bases unmatched: 9. CDR3 DNA sequence: TGTGCCAGCAGTTTTCTTGGTAGCGGGAGACGCCAAGAGACCCAGTACTTC. Translation: CASSFLGSGRRQETQYF.

The chain joins TRBV7-9 to TRBJ2-5; tentatively, D is TRBD1 (5 bases). Germline loops: CDR1 SEHNR, CDR2 FQNEAQ (reference sequence). Deletions cut 6 bases from V and 2 bases from J, with 10 bases between. The CDR3 contains 13 residues. The CDR3 nucleotides read TGTGCCAGCAGACAGGACCCGCAAGAGACCCAGTACTTC. This sequence encodes CASRQDPQETQYF.